The 20 T cell receptor beta chains reported below all come from one sample, sequenced in a study of blood T cell repertoires in COVID-19. Sequencing used immunoSEQ multiplex PCR; TCRdb keeps in-frame clones, though not all of them. The sample carries over 85,000 clones, roughly four fifths recorded once. Sequenced input: peripheral blood. These TCRs come from a woman aged 60-75 years with acute or convalescent COVID-19.

V usage is TRBV6-5 and J usage is TRBJ1-5; 7 nucleotides match TRBD1. CDR3 length: 13 residues. Trimming removed 2 bases from V and 5 bases from J; junction bases left unmatched: 0. CDR1 and CDR2 from the germline V gene are MNHEY and SVGAGI. The CDR3 protein is CASSYDRDQPQHF. DNA of the CDR3: TGTGCCAGCAGTTACGACAGGGATCAGCCCCAGCATTTT.

The rearrangement uses TRBV5-4 and TRBJ2-7; 13 bases line up with TRBD2. J was trimmed by 4 bases and V by 4 bases; bases with no gene match: 11. The CDR3 totals 17 residues. Germline assignment: CDR1 SGHNT and CDR2 YYREEE (reference sequence). The CDR3 reads CASSPNPTSGGAYEQYF. The CDR3 nucleotides read TGTGCCAGCAGCCCCAACCCCACTAGCGGGGGGGCTTACGAGCAGTACTTC.

The chain uses TRBV19 and TRBJ2-2, with D perhaps matching TRBD1 (6 bases). This CDR3 comprises 15 residues. The germline CDR1 and CDR2 sequences are LNHDA and SQIVND (reference sequence). V lost 3 bases, J lost 2 bases, and 10 bases lay in between. CDR3 region: CASSIVRGNTGELFF. The CDR3 DNA sequence: TGTGCCAGTAGTATCGTCAGGGGAAACACCGGGGAGCTGTTTTTT.

This chain connects TRBV7-2 to TRBJ2-1; 11 nucleotides align to TRBD2. V lost 6 bases and J lost 5; bases outside the gene matches: 6. Germline assignment: CDR1 SGHTA and CDR2 FQGNSA. The CDR3 spans 15 residues. CDR3 coding DNA: TGTGCCAGCAGAATAGCGGGGGGGCCCGACAATGAGCAGTTCTTC. This sequence encodes CASRIAGGPDNEQFF.

The CDR3 protein is CATPGRLAGGTNYEQYF. The CDR3 DNA reads as TGTGCCACCCCCGGGCGGCTAGCGGGGGGAACAAACTACGAGCAGTACTTC. The chain uses TRBV3-1 (or the pseudogene TRBV3-2) and TRBJ2-7; TRBD2 matches at 11 bases. The germline CDR1 and CDR2 sequences are LGHDT and YNNKEL (reference sequence). There are 17 residues in the CDR3. V trimming: 10 bases; J trimming: 3 bases; junction bases outside the gene matches: 17.

The rearrangement joins TRBV10-3 to TRBJ2-7, with a tentative D call TRBD2 (5 bases). CDR3 length: 14 amino acids. The V gene lost 3 bases and the J gene lost 5 bases, with 14 bases spanning the gap. Germline CDR1 and CDR2: ENHRY and SYGVKD. In DNA form, the CDR3 reads TGTGCCATCAGTGATGTCGGGGATCAGAACGAGCAGTACTTC. Translation gives CAISDVGDQNEQYF.

CDR3 coding DNA: TGTGCCAGCAGTTTCGGGGGGGAGTTTGGCTACACCTTC. It translates to CASSFGGEFGYTF. The genes are TRBV28 and TRBJ1-2; a possible D gene is TRBD1 (5 bases). CDR1 MDHEN and CDR2 SYDVKM come from the germline V gene. The CDR3 length is 13 residues. Trimming left V 3 bases short and J 7 bases short, with 12 bases between.

The chain is built from TRBV5-6 and TRBJ2-1, with D hard to call. CDR1 and CDR2 from the germline V gene are SGHDT and YYEEEE. The CDR3 covers 11 residues. The V and J ends lost 4 bases and 3 bases respectively, with 2 bases between them. CDR3 protein: CASSLYNEQFF. In DNA form, the CDR3 reads TGTGCCAGCAGCCTCTACAATGAGCAGTTCTTC.

The chain couples TRBV5-5 to TRBJ2-7; D might be TRBD2 (5 bases). Germline assignment: CDR1 SGHKS and CDR2 YYEKEE (reference sequence). The V gene lost 3 bases and the J gene lost 5 bases, with 18 bases spanning the gap. This CDR3 has 15 residues. CDR3 in amino acids: CASSSGGLVIHEQYF. In DNA, the CDR3 is TGTGCCAGCAGCTCGGGCGGGCTAGTGATCCACGAGCAGTACTTC.

The chain is built from TRBV7-2 and TRBJ1-1, with 8 positions matching TRBD1. Trimming cost V 2 bases and J 6 bases; bases outside gene matches: 5. This CDR3 comprises 14 residues. The germline V gene has CDR1 SGHTA and CDR2 FQGNSA. CDR3 in DNA: TGTGCCAGCAGCTTAATGCAGGGGGCGGCTGAAGCTTTCTTT. This gives the protein CASSLMQGAAEAFF.

The chain links TRBV6-2 or TRBV6-3 to TRBJ1-5; no definite D call. CDR1 and CDR2 (germline): MNHEY, SVGEGT. This CDR3 has 18 residues. V lost 0 bases and J 1 base, leaving 16 bases between the germline ends. In DNA, the CDR3 is TGTGCCAGCAGTTACTCGAAGGCGGGGAGCAGGAGCAATCAGCCCCAGCATTTT. It translates to CASSYSKAGSRSNQPQHF.

The V and J genes are TRBV2 and TRBJ1-5, with 8 bases fitting TRBD1. This CDR3 contains 17 residues. Germline V gene sequence: CDR1 SNHLY, CDR2 FYNNEI. Trimming removed 6 bases from V and 2 bases from J; junction bases left unmatched: 12. CDR3 residues: CASSEGQEKYRNQPQHF. CDR3 sequence (DNA): TGTGCCAGCAGCGAGGGACAGGAAAAGTATCGCAATCAGCCCCAGCATTTT.

The chain recombines TRBV19 with TRBJ1-4; D might be TRBD1 (6 bases). The V gene's germline CDR1 is LNHDA and CDR2 SQIVND (reference sequence). V was shortened by 2 bases and J by 5 bases, with 15 bases between the two germline ends. The CDR3 length is 16 residues. The CDR3 reads CASSITSGQTNEKLFF. Here the CDR3 DNA reads TGTGCCAGTAGTATAACTTCCGGACAGACGAATGAAAAACTGTTTTTT.

The chain employs TRBV6-5 and TRBJ2-7, with 8 bases matching TRBD2. Germline V gene sequence: CDR1 MNHEY, CDR2 SVGAGI. Unmatched junction bases numbered 10, after V lost 7 bases and J lost 2 bases. CDR3 size: 15 residues. The CDR3 DNA follows: TGTGCCAGCACCCCGGGGCGGGGGGCTGCCTACGAGCAGTACTTC. Translating gives CASTPGRGAAYEQYF.

The chain uses TRBV7-2 and TRBJ2-5, with 7 positions matching TRBD2. Trimming at V came to 5 bases and at J to 5 bases, leaving 14 bases not matched to a gene. Germline CDR1 and CDR2: SGHTA and FQGNSA. The CDR3 covers 16 residues. In DNA form, the CDR3 reads TGTGCCAGCAGCGCTGGGGGGGGGAGGACATTGGAGACCCAGTACTTC. This translates into CASSAGGGRTLETQYF.

V usage is TRBV18 and J usage is TRBJ2-3; 11 nucleotides line up with TRBD2. V dropped 4 bases and J dropped 1; count of bases not matched to a gene: 7. CDR1 is KGHSH, CDR2 LQKENI, per germline. The CDR3 sequence is 17 residues long. CDR3 region: CASSLTQTSGGTDTQYF. For the CDR3, the DNA is TGTGCCAGCTCACTCACCCAGACTAGCGGGGGCACAGATACGCAGTATTTT.

V is TRBV9 and J is TRBJ2-1; TRBD1 might be the D (5 bases). There are 17 residues in the CDR3. V was shortened by 4 bases and J by 0 bases, with 17 bases between the two germline ends. Germline V gene sequence: CDR1 SGDLS, CDR2 YYNGEE. The CDR3: CASSQSRASGSYNEQFF. CDR3 in DNA: TGTGCCAGCAGCCAAAGCAGGGCCTCGGGCTCCTACAATGAGCAGTTCTTC. The whole variable domain, filled in from reference TRBV9 and TRBJ2-1, reads DSGVTQTPKHLITATGQRVTLRCSPRSGDLSVYWYQQSLDQGLQFLIQYYNGEERAKGNILERFSAQQFPDLHSELNLSSLELGDSALYFCASSQSRASGSYNEQFFGPGTRLTVL.

The V and J genes are TRBV19 and TRBJ1-1; D gene ambiguous. The CDR3 covers 12 residues. Germline-derived CDR1 and CDR2 are LNHDA and SQIVND (reference sequence). Trimming left V 4 bases short and J 1 base short, with 4 bases between. CDR3 nucleotide sequence: TGTGCCAGTAGTAGACAGAACACTGAAGCTTTCTTT. Protein: CASSRQNTEAFF.

This chain links TRBV28 with TRBJ1-5; D unresolved. Germline values: CDR1 MDHEN, CDR2 SYDVKM. The ends were cut back, 5 bases at V and 7 bases at J, with 9 bases in the middle. This CDR3 is 12 amino acids long. This chain's CDR3 is CASSPPIQPQHF. For the CDR3, the DNA is TGTGCCAGCAGTCCCCCTATCCAGCCCCAGCATTTT.

This sequence joins TRBV24-1 and TRBJ1-5; 8 bases are shared with TRBD1. The junction had 5 bases not matched to a gene; V was cut back by 3 bases and J by 2 bases. Germline V lookup: CDR1 KGHDR, CDR2 SFDVKD. The length of the CDR3 is 16 residues. CDR3 residues: CATSDAGQGGNQPQHF. For the CDR3, the DNA is TGTGCCACCAGTGATGCCGGACAGGGAGGCAATCAGCCCCAGCATTTT.